A single sample gave rise to the 19 T cell receptor beta chains below, sequenced in a study of OX40 agonist ivuxolimab in advanced cancers. Repertoires were generated with immunoSEQ multiplex PCR, while TCRdb's copy carries only in-frame clones and drops some. Of about 94,000 clones in the sample, around 86% were seen once. The sequences come from CD4+ or CD8+ T cells sorted from blood, collected in a trial of the OX40 agonist ivuxolimab. Receptors originate from an adult with an advanced solid tumor such as melanoma, head and neck, liver or kidney cancer.

The rearrangement uses TRBV7-9 and TRBJ1-2; no clear D gene. This CDR3 is built from 14 residues. CDR1 SEHNR and CDR2 FQNEAQ come from the germline V gene (reference sequence). V dropped 2 bases and J dropped 4 bases, with 11 bases sitting between them. The CDR3 DNA is TGTGCCAGCAGCTTACAAGGGAAAGTCTATGGCTACACCTTC. Amino acids: CASSLQGKVYGYTF.

The chain has TRBV4-2 and TRBJ1-1; 9 bases map to TRBD1. The CDR3 contains 15 residues. CDR1 is LGHNA, CDR2 YNFKEQ, per germline. Unmatched junction bases numbered 9, after V lost 5 bases and J lost 5 bases. CDR3 residues: CASSTRTGVSTEAFF. CDR3 coding DNA: TGTGCCAGCAGCACCCGGACAGGGGTTAGTACTGAAGCTTTCTTT.

As DNA, the CDR3 is TGTGCCAGCAGTGATGGTAATCTCCTAACCAAAAACATTCAGTACTTC. Translated: CASSDGNLLTKNIQYF. The V and J genes are TRBV25-1 and TRBJ2-4; no reliable D call. The germline CDR1 and CDR2 sequences are MGHDK and SYGVNS. The germline V and J ends were trimmed by 3 bases and 2 bases, with 14 bases remaining between them. This CDR3 spans 16 amino acids.

The rearrangement uses TRBV14 and TRBJ1-2; D not certain. Germline loops: CDR1 SGHDN, CDR2 FVKESK. The CDR3 covers 15 residues. Trimming cost V 0 bases and J 4 bases, with 12 bases left between them. CDR3 in DNA: TGTGCCAGCAGCCAAGATAGGGCAGGTTCCTATGGCTACACCTTC. It encodes CASSQDRAGSYGYTF.

Here the CDR3 reads CASSPPVGYTF. CDR3 in DNA: TGTGCCAGCAGTCCCCCTGTGGGCTACACCTTC. The V and J genes are TRBV6-1 and TRBJ1-2; D is undetermined. V was clipped by 5 bases and J by 8 bases, with 9 bases between them. Germline V gives CDR1 MNHNS, CDR2 SASEGT. The CDR3 loop spans 11 amino acids.

The rearrangement links TRBV15 to TRBJ1-4; 8 bases match TRBD1. The germline V gene encodes CDR1 LNHNV and CDR2 YYDKDF (reference sequence). Trimming took 2 bases from V and 4 from J; bases not matched to a gene: 18. The CDR3 covers 20 residues. The CDR3 nucleotides are TGTGCCACCAGCAGATCCGCCCACTCAGGGGGCGCGACCCTTAATGAAAAACTGTTTTTT. Protein product: CATSRSAHSGGATLNEKLFF. The full variable domain, with the rest looked up from reference TRBV15 and TRBJ1-4, is DAMVIQNPRYQVTQFGKPVTLSCSQTLNHNVMYWYQQKSSQAPKLLFHYYDKDFNNEADTPDNFQSRRPNTSFCFLDIRSPGLGDTAMYLCATSRSAHSGGATLNEKLFFGSGTQLSVL.

The chain employs TRBV6-1 and TRBJ1-4; D unresolved. Germline CDR1 MNHNS, CDR2 SASEGT. V was trimmed by 1 base and J by 7 bases, leaving 10 bases between them. This CDR3 comprises 14 residues. CDR3 coding DNA: TGTGCCAGCAGTGAAGGAGAAGTGGGTGAAAAACTGTTTTTT. Translating gives CASSEGEVGEKLFF.

This chain connects TRBV25-1 to TRBJ1-6; no firm D call. The V end lost 4 bases, the J end lost 7 bases, and 14 bases lay between the germline ends. The CDR3 has 15 amino acids. Per the germline V gene, CDR1 is MGHDK and CDR2 is SYGVNS. The CDR3 nucleotides are TGTGCCAGCAGTGCAGTTGGTCAGGCGAATTCACCCCTCCACTTT. This codes for CASSAVGQANSPLHF.

The chain joins TRBV29-1 to TRBJ2-1; possibly TRBD1 or TRBD2 for D (5 bases each). V dropped 1 base and J dropped 5 bases, with 12 bases sitting between them. Germline assignment: CDR1 SQVTM and CDR2 ANQGSEA. The CDR3 is 14 residues long. CDR3 nucleotides: TGCAGCGTTGAAGGGGGAGACAGTCACAATGAGCAGTTCTTC. It encodes CSVEGGDSHNEQFF.

This rearrangement joins TRBV7-6 to TRBJ1-2; no clear D. This CDR3 is built from 14 residues. CDR1 is SGHVS, CDR2 FNYEAQ, per germline. V was cut by 9 bases and J by 0 bases, with 14 bases left in between. The CDR3 reads CASSRTDANYGYTF. The CDR3 DNA reads TGTGCCAGTAGTAGGACGGACGCTAACTATGGCTACACCTTC.

This chain uses TRBV27 with TRBJ2-7, with 12 bases fitting TRBD1. This CDR3 spans 15 amino acids. Germline assignment: CDR1 MNHEY and CDR2 SMNVEV (reference sequence). V trimming: 6 bases; J trimming: 2 bases; junction bases outside the gene matches: 5. The CDR3 protein is CASRDGTGGTYEQYF. The CDR3 DNA follows: TGTGCCAGCAGGGATGGGACAGGGGGCACCTACGAGCAGTACTTC.

The V gene is TRBV7-2, the J gene TRBJ2-5; 10 nucleotides align to TRBD2. The CDR3 has 15 residues. V gave up 5 bases and J gave up 4 bases; unmatched junction bases: 7. CDR1 and CDR2 from the germline V gene are SGHTA and FQGNSA. CDR3: CASSPKAGGAETQYF. Written as DNA, the CDR3 is TGTGCCAGCAGCCCAAAAGCGGGGGGGGCAGAGACCCAGTACTTC.

The chain combines TRBV30 with TRBJ2-3, with TRBD2 matching 9 bases. CDR3 length equals 13 residues. J lost 5 bases, V lost 7 bases, and 7 bases had no gene match. Germline lookup yields CDR1 GTSNPN and CDR2 SVGIG (reference sequence). DNA for the CDR3: TGTGCCTCCCAGCGGGGGGTCGGAGATACGCAGTATTTT. Its protein is CASQRGVGDTQYF.

The rearrangement links TRBV10-3 to TRBJ1-3, with TRBD1 matching over 9 bases. Germline V gene data show CDR1 as ENHRY and CDR2 as SYGVKD. The junction had 10 bases not matched to a gene; V was cut back by 3 bases and J by 1 base. The CDR3 has 18 residues. The CDR3 coding sequence is TGTGCCATCAGTGACCCCGGGACAGGGCTACTTTCTGGAAACACCATATATTTT. Translated, it gives CAISDPGTGLLSGNTIYF.

The chain employs TRBV7-9 and TRBJ1-4, with a weak D call TRBD1 (6 bases). The CDR3 runs to 15 residues. V shed 1 base and J shed 5 bases, with 11 bases lying between them. Germline V gene sequence: CDR1 SEHNR, CDR2 FQNEAQ (reference sequence). CDR3 DNA: TGTGCCAGCAGCTTAGGACAGGCGAACAATGAAAAACTGTTTTTT. This translates into CASSLGQANNEKLFF.

The count of this clone is one. This chain links TRBV7-9 with TRBJ1-2; no clear D gene. Germline V CDR1 and CDR2: SEHNR, FQNEAQ (reference sequence). V was trimmed by 6 bases and J by 5 bases, leaving 22 bases between them. The CDR3 length is 16 residues. In DNA form, the CDR3 reads TGTGCCAGCAGACCCCTCGGGAGTGACGGACGATATGGCTACACCTTC. This encodes CASRPLGSDGRYGYTF.

V gene TRBV18 combines with J gene TRBJ1-4; no firm D call. V was clipped by 4 bases and J by 7 bases, with 10 bases between them. CDR3 length equals 13 residues. Germline values: CDR1 KGHSH, CDR2 LQKENI. CDR3 sequence: CASSRTRGEKLFF. The CDR3 coding sequence is TGTGCCAGCTCACGGACCCGGGGTGAAAAACTGTTTTTT. The entire variable domain, with the rest obtained from reference TRBV18 and TRBJ1-4, is as follows: NAGVMQNPRHLVRRRGQEARLRCSPMKGHSHVYWYRQLPEEGLKFMVYLQKENIIDESGMPKERFSAEFPKEGPSILRIQQVVRGDSAAYFCASSRTRGEKLFFGSGTQLSVL.

This clone was detected once. V gene TRBV18 combines with J gene TRBJ1-5; 7 nucleotides match TRBD1. The V segment lost 0 bases and the J segment 3 bases; nucleotides outside the gene matches: 5. CDR3 length: 16 amino acids. Germline-derived CDR1 and CDR2 are KGHSH and LQKENI. The CDR3 protein is CASSPPGQLNNQPQHF. The CDR3 DNA is TGTGCCAGCTCACCACCGGGACAGCTAAACAATCAGCCCCAGCATTTT.

The chain employs TRBV2 and TRBJ1-2, with D possibly TRBD1 on 6 matching bases. Germline V gene lookup returns CDR1 SNHLY and CDR2 FYNNEI. The CDR3 is made up of 14 amino acids. Trimming pared 5 bases from V and 2 bases from J, leaving 12 bases between. CDR3 bases: TGTGCCAGCAGTAACACAGGGCCCAACTATGGCTACACCTTC. Amino acids: CASSNTGPNYGYTF. Drawing the rest from reference TRBV2 and TRBJ1-2, the complete variable domain is EPEVTQTPSHQVTQMGQEVILRCVPISNHLYFYWYRQILGQKVEFLVSFYNNEISEKSEIFDDQFSVERPDGSNFTLKIRSTKLEDSAMYFCASSNTGPNYGYTFGSGTRLTVV.